Sequencing of this T cell receptor beta chain was carried out in a study of blood T cell repertoires in COVID-19. The assay was immunoSEQ multiplex PCR, and TCRdb's table has in-frame clones only and misses some. Here the sample spans some 170,000 clones, 75% to 80% being singletons. This TCR was recovered from a woman in her 70s with acute or convalescent COVID-19. The sample consisted of peripheral blood.

CDR3 sequence: CASSNGQLYGYTF. The CDR3 DNA reads TGTGCCAGCAGTAACGGACAGCTCTATGGCTACACCTTC. The rearrangement joins TRBV6-6 to TRBJ1-2, with D possibly being TRBD1 (6 bases). CDR3 length equals 13 residues. The germline gives CDR1 MNHNY, CDR2 SVGAGI (reference sequence). V lost 5 bases and J 4 bases, leaving 11 bases between the germline ends.